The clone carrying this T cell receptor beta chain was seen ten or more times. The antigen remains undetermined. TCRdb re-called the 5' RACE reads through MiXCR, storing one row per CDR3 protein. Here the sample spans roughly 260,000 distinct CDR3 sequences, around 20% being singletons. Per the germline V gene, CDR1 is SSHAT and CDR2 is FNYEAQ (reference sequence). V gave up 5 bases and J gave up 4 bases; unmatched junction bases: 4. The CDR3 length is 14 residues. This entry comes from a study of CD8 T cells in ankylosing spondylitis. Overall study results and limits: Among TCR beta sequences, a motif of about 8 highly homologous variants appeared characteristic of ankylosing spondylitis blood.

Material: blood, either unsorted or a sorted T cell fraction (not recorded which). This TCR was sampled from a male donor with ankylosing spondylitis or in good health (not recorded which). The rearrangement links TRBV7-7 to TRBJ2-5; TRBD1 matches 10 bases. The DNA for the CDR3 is TGTGCCAGCAGCCAGGACAGGGGGAGAGAGACCCAGTACTTC. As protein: CASSQDRGRETQYF.